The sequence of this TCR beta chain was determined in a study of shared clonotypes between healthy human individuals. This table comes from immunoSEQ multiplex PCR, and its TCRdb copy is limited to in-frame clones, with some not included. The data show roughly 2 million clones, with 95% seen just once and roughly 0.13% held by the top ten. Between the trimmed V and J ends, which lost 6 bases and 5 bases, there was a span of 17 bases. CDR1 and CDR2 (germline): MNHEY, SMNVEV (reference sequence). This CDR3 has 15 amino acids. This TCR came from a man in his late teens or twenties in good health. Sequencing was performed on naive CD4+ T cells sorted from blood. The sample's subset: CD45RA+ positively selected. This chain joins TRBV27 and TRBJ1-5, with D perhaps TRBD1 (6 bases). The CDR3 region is CASRREYRADQPQHF. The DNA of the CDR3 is TGTGCCAGCAGGCGGGAATACAGGGCGGATCAGCCCCAGCATTTT.